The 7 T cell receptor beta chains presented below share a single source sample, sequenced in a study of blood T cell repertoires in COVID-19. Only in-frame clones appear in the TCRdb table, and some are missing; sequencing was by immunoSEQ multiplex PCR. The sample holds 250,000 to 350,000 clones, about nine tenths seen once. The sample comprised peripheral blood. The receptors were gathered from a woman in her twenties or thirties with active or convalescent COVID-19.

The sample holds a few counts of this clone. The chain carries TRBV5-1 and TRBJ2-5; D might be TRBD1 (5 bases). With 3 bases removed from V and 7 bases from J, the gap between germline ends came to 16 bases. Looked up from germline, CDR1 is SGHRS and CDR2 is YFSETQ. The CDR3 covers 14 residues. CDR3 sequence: CASSSPDSSGTQYF. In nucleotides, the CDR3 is TGCGCCAGCAGCTCACCCGACAGCTCCGGGACCCAGTACTTC.

The CDR3 nucleotides read TGTGCCAGCATGGGGGGAACTGAAGCTTTCTTT. Protein product: CASMGGTEAFF. The J gene is TRBJ1-1, the V gene TRBV27; perhaps TRBD1 as D (5 bases). CDR3 size: 11 residues. Deletions cut 7 bases from V and 5 bases from J, with 8 bases between. CDR1 and CDR2 from the germline V gene are MNHEY and SMNVEV (reference sequence).

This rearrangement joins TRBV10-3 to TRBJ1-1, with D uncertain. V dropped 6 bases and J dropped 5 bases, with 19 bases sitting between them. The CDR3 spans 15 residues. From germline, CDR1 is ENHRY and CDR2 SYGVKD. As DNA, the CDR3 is TGTGCCATCAGGCCTGCGCAGTTAAGCGCAACTGAAGCTTTCTTT. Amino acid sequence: CAIRPAQLSATEAFF.

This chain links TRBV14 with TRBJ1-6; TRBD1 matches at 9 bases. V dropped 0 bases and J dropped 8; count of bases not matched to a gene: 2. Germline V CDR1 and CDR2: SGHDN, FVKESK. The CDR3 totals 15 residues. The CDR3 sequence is CASSQEGQGYSPLHF. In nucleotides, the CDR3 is TGTGCCAGCAGCCAAGAGGGACAGGGTTATTCACCCCTCCACTTT.

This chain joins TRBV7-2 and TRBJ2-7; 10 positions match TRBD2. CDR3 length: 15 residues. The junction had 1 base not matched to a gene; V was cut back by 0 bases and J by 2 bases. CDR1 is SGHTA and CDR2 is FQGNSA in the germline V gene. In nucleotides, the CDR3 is TGTGCCAGCAGCTTAGCCAGCGGGGGGGCCTACGAGCAGTACTTC. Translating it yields CASSLASGGAYEQYF.

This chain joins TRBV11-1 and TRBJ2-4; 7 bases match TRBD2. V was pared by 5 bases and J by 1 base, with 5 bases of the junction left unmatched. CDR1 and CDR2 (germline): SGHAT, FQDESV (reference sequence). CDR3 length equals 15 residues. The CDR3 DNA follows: TGTGCCAGCAGCCTAGGGAGGGCGGCCAAAAACATTCAGTACTTC. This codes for CASSLGRAAKNIQYF.

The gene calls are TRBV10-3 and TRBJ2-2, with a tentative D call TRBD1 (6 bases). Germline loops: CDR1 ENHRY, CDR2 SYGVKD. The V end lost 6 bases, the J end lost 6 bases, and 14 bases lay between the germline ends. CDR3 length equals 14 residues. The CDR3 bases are TGTGCCATCAGCACTGAGGGGGAGCCCGGGGAGCTGTTTTTT. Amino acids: CAISTEGEPGELFF.